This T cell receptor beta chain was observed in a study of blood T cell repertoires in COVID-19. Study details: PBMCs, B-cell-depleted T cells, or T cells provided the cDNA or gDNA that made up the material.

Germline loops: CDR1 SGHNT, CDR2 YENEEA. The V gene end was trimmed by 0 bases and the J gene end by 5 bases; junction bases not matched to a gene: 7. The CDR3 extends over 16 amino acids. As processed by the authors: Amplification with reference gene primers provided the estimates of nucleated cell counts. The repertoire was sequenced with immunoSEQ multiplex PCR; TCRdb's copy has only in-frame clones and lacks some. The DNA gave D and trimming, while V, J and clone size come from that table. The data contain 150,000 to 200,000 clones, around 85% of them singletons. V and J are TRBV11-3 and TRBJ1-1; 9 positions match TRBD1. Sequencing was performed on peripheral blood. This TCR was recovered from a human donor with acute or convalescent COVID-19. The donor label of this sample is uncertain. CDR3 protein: CASSLEGQGRYTEAFF. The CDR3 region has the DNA TGTGCCAGCAGCTTAGAAGGACAGGGGAGATATACTGAAGCTTTCTTT.